Listed here are 13 T cell receptor beta chains from one sample, sequenced in a study of response to subunit inactivated influenza vaccine. TCRdb itself ran the RT-PCR reads through MiXCR, one entry per CDR3 protein. In the table there are more than 550,000 distinct CDR3 sequences, around 11% of which are singletons. These data also featured in a second study, about T cells expressing NK-cell markers. From that study: cDNA encoding TCR beta was synthesized via 5'RACE template switching incorporating UMIs.

The sequencing used PBMCs from blood, collected on the day of vaccination. Every receptor here comes from a man aged 45 to 65 who received an inactivated influenza vaccine.

Note on this clonotype: A read error may be the cause here, since a much bigger clone is one base away. The CDR3 nucleotides are TGCGCCAGCAGCGGACACGAGACCCAGTACTTC. Residues: CASSGHETQYF. The V gene is TRBV5-1, the J gene TRBJ2-5; perhaps TRBD1 as D (5 bases). Germline V gives CDR1 SGHRS, CDR2 YFSETQ. Trimming took 4 bases from V and 5 from J, leaving 6 bases between them. The CDR3 covers 11 residues.

This clonotype was seen more than once but under ten times. J is TRBJ2-5 and V is TRBV5-1; D is uncertain. The CDR3 is made up of 15 amino acids. With 6 bases removed from V and 2 bases from J, the gap between germline ends came to 17 bases. Germline V gives CDR1 SGHRS, CDR2 YFSETQ. CDR3 sequence: CASTRRAFQQETQYF. The CDR3 DNA sequence: TGCGCCAGCACCCGGAGAGCCTTCCAACAAGAGACCCAGTACTTC.

This clonotype was seen only once. V is TRBV7-9 and J is TRBJ1-1; D not resolved. V was shortened by 7 bases and J by 1 base, with 10 bases between the two germline ends. The CDR3 extends over 13 amino acids. Germline loops: CDR1 SEHNR, CDR2 FQNEAQ (reference sequence). The CDR3 nucleotides are TGTGCCAGCACCAGAACGGCGAACACTGAAGCTTTCTTT. Translated: CASTRTANTEAFF.

This chain links TRBV27 with TRBJ2-2, with D maybe TRBD1 (6 bases). This CDR3 contains 16 residues. With 5 bases removed from V and 3 bases from J, the gap between germline ends came to 16 bases. Germline CDR1 is MNHEY and CDR2 is SMNVEV (reference sequence). The CDR3 is CASSPRPGHHTGELFF. The DNA for the CDR3 is TGTGCCAGCAGTCCCCGGCCGGGACACCACACCGGGGAGCTGTTTTTT.

There are many counts of this clonotype. The rearrangement uses TRBV20-1 and TRBJ2-7, with D possibly being TRBD1 (5 bases). In germline, CDR1 is DFQATT, CDR2 SNEGSKA (reference sequence). The CDR3 runs 14 residues. V was cut by 1 base and J by 3 bases, with 13 bases left in between. DNA of the CDR3: TGCAGTGCTAGAGTCCCAGGGATCGGCTACGAGCAGTACTTC. Translation gives CSARVPGIGYEQYF.

Turning to this clonotype: The junction shows a germline mismatch at one end, possibly a read error. The chain recombines TRBV7-2 with TRBJ2-7; possible D gene TRBD2, 7 bases. Per the germline V gene, CDR1 is SGHTA and CDR2 is FQGNSA. The CDR3 runs 15 residues. DNA for the CDR3: TGTGCCAGCAGCTTAGTTTCGGGGGGCGGATCCCAGATCCACTTC. Protein sequence: CASSLVSGGGSQIHF.

This clonotype was seen many times. The chain employs TRBV11-2 and TRBJ2-7; D may correspond to TRBD1 or TRBD2 (6 bases each). The V end lost 1 base, the J end lost 3 bases, and 16 bases lay between the germline ends. Germline CDR1 reads SGHAT; CDR2 reads FQNNGV. The CDR3 is made up of 16 amino acids. The CDR3 DNA sequence: TGTGCCAGCAGCTTAGGGTACTCAGGGGACTTCTACGAGCAGTACTTC. It specifies CASSLGYSGDFYEQYF.

J is TRBJ2-3 and V is TRBV5-6; D not resolved. V lost 4 bases, J lost 1 base, and 16 bases lay in between. The germline CDR1 and CDR2 sequences are SGHDT and YYEEEE. The CDR3 sequence is 16 residues long. In DNA form, the CDR3 reads TGTGCCAGCAGCATCATGGTCACTACACGCACAGATACGCAGTATTTT. It translates to CASSIMVTTRTDTQYF.

The V call is TRBV6-1, the J call TRBJ2-5, with D unresolved. Per germline, CDR1 MNHNS and CDR2 SASEGT. CDR3 size: 13 residues. Trimming stripped 5 bases from V and 5 bases from J, with 12 bases between. The CDR3 nucleotides read TGTGCCAGCAGTAAGTTCCCGAGGGAGACCCAGTACTTC. Translation gives CASSKFPRETQYF.

Many counts were recorded for this clonotype. This chain uses TRBV28 with TRBJ2-5; 9 nucleotides match TRBD2. J gave up 5 bases and V 3 bases, and 10 bases lay outside the gene matches. Germline V gives CDR1 MDHEN, CDR2 SYDVKM. CDR3 length: 16 amino acids. CDR3 protein: CASSLGGSGRRETQYF. In DNA, the CDR3 is TGTGCCAGCAGTTTGGGTGGTAGCGGGAGACGGGAGACCCAGTACTTC.

This clonotype was detected only a few times. V is TRBV10-3 and J is TRBJ2-1, with TRBD2 matching 7 bases. The trim removed 5 bases at V and 5 bases at J, leaving 3 bases unmatched. Per the germline V gene, CDR1 is ENHRY and CDR2 is SYGVKD. The CDR3 sequence is 13 residues long. This CDR3 is CAISWDYNNEQFF. CDR3 in DNA: TGTGCCATCAGTTGGGACTACAACAATGAGCAGTTCTTC.

The chain carries TRBV30 and TRBJ2-1; D possibly corresponds to TRBD1 (6 bases). Germline lookup yields CDR1 GTSNPN and CDR2 SVGIG (reference sequence). Trimming took off 5 bases at V and 6 bases at J, with 20 bases between the two ends. The CDR3 is 15 residues long. CDR3 sequence (DNA): TGTGCCTGGTCAGGACAGTCCCTTTACGGCAATGAGCAGTTCTTC. Its translation: CAWSGQSLYGNEQFF.

A few counts support this clonotype. The gene calls are TRBV6-2 or TRBV6-3 and TRBJ2-7; perhaps D is TRBD1 or TRBD2 (5 bases each). This CDR3 region has 15 residues. V lost 2 bases and J lost 1, with 12 bases in between. From germline, CDR1 is MNHEY and CDR2 SVGEGT. The CDR3: CASSYNWGLSYEQYF. CDR3 DNA: TGTGCCAGCAGTTACAATTGGGGGTTATCCTACGAGCAGTACTTC.